These T cell receptor beta chains were read from a single sample in a study of ipilimumab plus nivolumab after autologous stem cell transplantation. The protocol was immunoSEQ multiplex PCR, while the TCRdb copy is restricted to in-frame clones and leaves out a portion. The data contain around 84,000 clones, around 80% of them seen just once; the ten biggest clones take up more than 2%. The source material was PBMCs, sampled in a trial of ipilimumab plus nivolumab as post-transplant consolidation. These TCRs come from a male donor with diffuse large B-cell lymphoma. Both conserved end residues are part of each CDR3. The D gene is left open where the match is weak. Expanded clones get a size class; other rows say once, few or many, or leave the size out.

j_gene | d_gene | v_gene | abundance | CDR3aa | CDR3nt
TRBJ1-1 | NA | TRBV6-5 | NA | CASRGITEAFF | TGTGCCAGCAGGGGAATCACTGAAGCTTTCTTT
TRBJ1-2 | NA | TRBV2 | NA | CASSETGDNGYTF | TGTGCCAGCAGTGAAACAGGAGATAATGGCTACACCTTC
TRBJ1-1 | NA | TRBV6-5 | NA | CASSPRTPNTEAFF | TGTGCCAGCAGTCCCCGGACACCAAACACTGAAGCTTTCTTT
TRBJ1-1 | TRBD1 | TRBV5-1 | NA | CASSLEGSGTGPPHAEAFF | TGCGCCAGCAGCTTGGAAGGGTCCGGGACAGGCCCTCCGCACGCTGAAGCTTTCTTT
TRBJ2-7 | TRBD2 | TRBV11-2 | NA | CASSSLAVSSYEQYF | TGTGCCAGCAGCTCACTAGCGGTTAGCTCCTACGAGCAGTACTTC
TRBJ1-1 | NA | TRBV6-5 | NA | CASAGPNTEAFF | TGTGCCAGCGCGGGACCGAACACTGAAGCTTTCTTT
TRBJ2-3 | NA | TRBV11-2 | NA | CASSLDFGATDTQYF | TGTGCCAGCAGCTTAGATTTCGGGGCCACAGATACGCAGTATTTT
TRBJ2-4 | NA | TRBV2 | NA | CASSDRAKNIQYF | TGTGCCAGCAGTGACAGGGCCAAAAACATTCAGTACTTC
TRBJ2-3 | TRBD2 | TRBV4-1 | NA | CASSQGLAGGLRDTQYF | TGCGCCAGCAGCCAAGGACTAGCGGGGGGCCTTCGGGATACGCAGTATTTT
TRBJ1-5 | NA | TRBV6-6 | NA | CASSYLGSNQPQHF | TGTGCCAGCAGTTACCTTGGTTCCAATCAGCCCCAGCATTTT
TRBJ2-3 | NA | TRBV7-9 | NA | CASSLRESFTDTQYF | TGTGCCAGCAGCTTACGGGAAAGTTTCACAGATACGCAGTATTTT
TRBJ2-3 | NA | TRBV6-5 | NA | CASSLVGTDTQYF | TGTGCCAGCAGCTTGGTGGGCACAGATACGCAGTATTTT
TRBJ2-7 | NA | TRBV6-6 | NA | CASRPLPGSIYEQYF | TGTGCCAGCAGGCCACTCCCGGGGTCTATATACGAGCAGTACTTC
TRBJ1-4 | TRBD1 | TRBV5-4 | NA | CASSSRDSRPNEKLFF | TGTGCCAGCAGCTCACGGGACAGCCGACCGAATGAAAAACTGTTTTTT
TRBJ2-3 | TRBD2 | TRBV6-4 | once | CASSVAGGTDTQYF | TGTGCCAGCAGTGTCGCGGGAGGCACAGATACGCAGTATTTT
TRBJ2-5 | TRBD2 | TRBV2 | once | CASSDWRGEETQYF | TGTGCCAGCAGTGATTGGCGGGGGGAAGAGACCCAGTACTTC
TRBJ2-5 | NA | TRBV7-8 | NA | CASSLRGRRAGTQYF | TGTGCCAGCAGCCTCAGGGGAAGGCGGGCTGGAACCCAGTACTTC
TRBJ1-4 | TRBD1 | TRBV7-2 | NA | CASSHQGGPEKLFF | TGTGCCAGCAGCCATCAGGGGGGGCCCGAAAAACTGTTTTTT
TRBJ2-4 | TRBD2 | TRBV4-1 | NA | CASSHLHSGGATAKNIQYF | TGCGCCAGCAGCCACCTACATAGCGGGGGGGCCACAGCCAAAAACATTCAGTACTTC
TRBJ2-2 | TRBD2 | TRBV11-3 | NA | CASSPAPGLASGELFF | TGTGCCAGCAGCCCAGCTCCGGGACTAGCTTCCGGGGAGCTGTTTTTT
TRBJ2-3 | NA | TRBV29-1 | NA | CSAADSTDTQYF | TGCAGCGCCGCGGACAGCACAGATACGCAGTATTTT
TRBJ2-7 | TRBD1 | TRBV11-2 | NA | CASSLFRDRGRDEQYF | TGTGCCAGCAGCTTATTCCGGGACAGGGGGCGCGACGAGCAGTACTTC